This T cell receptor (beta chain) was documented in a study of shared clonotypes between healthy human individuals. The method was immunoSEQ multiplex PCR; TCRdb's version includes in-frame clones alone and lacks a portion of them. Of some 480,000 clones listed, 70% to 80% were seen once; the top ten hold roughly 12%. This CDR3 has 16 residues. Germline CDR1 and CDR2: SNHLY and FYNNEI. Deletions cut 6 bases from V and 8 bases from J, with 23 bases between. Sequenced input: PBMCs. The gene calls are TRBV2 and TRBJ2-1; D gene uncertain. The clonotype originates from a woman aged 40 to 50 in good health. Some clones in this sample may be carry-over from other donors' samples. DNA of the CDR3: TGTGCCAGCAGCCAAGAGTTGTCCAACCTCCCCTATGAGCAGTTCTTC. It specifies CASSQELSNLPYEQFF.